Shown below are 28 T cell receptor beta chains from a single sample sequenced in a study of shared T cell receptors in the human thymus. Using immunoSEQ multiplex PCR, the repertoire was profiled, and TCRdb retains in-frame clones only, with some absent. Of hundreds of thousands of clones listed, more than 70% are singletons. The sample was also reused in another study, on human thymus T cells.

Sequencing used thymocytes. These TCRs come from a boy in the first two years of life with a congenital heart defect.

The CDR3 is CASARTGPNEKLFF. In DNA, the CDR3 is TGTGCTAGTGCCCGGACAGGGCCTAATGAAAAACTGTTTTTT. This chain connects TRBV12-5 to TRBJ1-4, with 8 bases lining up with TRBD1. V trimming: 7 bases; J trimming: 3 bases; junction bases outside the gene matches: 4. Per germline, CDR1 LGHNT and CDR2 FRNRAP. The CDR3 contains 14 residues.

The chain links TRBV5-1 to TRBJ1-1; D call uncertain. Germline-derived CDR1 and CDR2 are SGHRS and YFSETQ. CDR3 length: 13 amino acids. Trimming cost V 2 bases and J 4 bases, with 9 bases left between them. CDR3: CASSFYSGTEAFF. The CDR3, as DNA: TGCGCCAGCAGCTTTTACTCGGGCACTGAAGCTTTCTTT.

This chain uses TRBV9 with TRBJ2-1; 9 positions agree with TRBD2. Germline CDR1 and CDR2: SGDLS and YYNGEE. The CDR3 length is 16 residues. Unmatched junction bases numbered 13, after V lost 4 bases and J lost 8 bases. CDR3 bases: TGTGCCAGCAGCTCCCGGCCTAGCGGGGATTTTCATGAGCAGTTCTTC. Its protein is CASSSRPSGDFHEQFF.

This clone was found once. This chain joins TRBV30 and TRBJ1-1, with D perhaps TRBD1 (5 bases). Per the germline V gene, CDR1 is GTSNPN and CDR2 is SVGIG (reference sequence). V was shortened by 3 bases and J by 4 bases, with 15 bases between the two germline ends. There are 14 residues in the CDR3. CDR3 nucleotide sequence: TGTGCCTGGAGGGGGAGGGCAGGGCGCACTGAAGCTTTCTTT. Translating gives CAWRGRAGRTEAFF. Drawing the rest from reference TRBV30 and TRBJ1-1, the complete variable domain is SQTIHQWPATLVQPVGSPLSLECTVEGTSNPNLYWYRQAAGRGLQLLFYSVGIGQISSEVPQNLSASRPQDRQFILSSKKLLLSDSGFYLCAWRGRAGRTEAFFGQGTRLTVV.

The V and J genes are TRBV2 and TRBJ2-5; D is possibly TRBD1 (6 bases). This CDR3 has 16 residues. Deletions cut 1 base from V and 0 bases from J, with 12 bases between. The germline CDR1 and CDR2 sequences are SNHLY and FYNNEI. In DNA form, the CDR3 reads TGTGCCAGCAGTGAAGGTACCAGGGGCAACCAAGAGACCCAGTACTTC. This encodes CASSEGTRGNQETQYF.

The chain has TRBV28 and TRBJ2-3, with a tentative D call TRBD1 (6 bases). Per the germline V gene, CDR1 is MDHEN and CDR2 is SYDVKM. CDR3 length: 15 residues. Trimming left V 2 bases short and J 2 bases short, with 11 bases between. In DNA, the CDR3 is TGTGCCAGCAGTTTAGGACAGACCTACACAGATACGCAGTATTTT. It specifies CASSLGQTYTDTQYF.

V usage is TRBV19 and J usage is TRBJ2-2; 16 nucleotides agree with TRBD2. Germline assignment: CDR1 LNHDA and CDR2 SQIVND (reference sequence). The CDR3 spans 21 residues. The V segment lost 5 bases and the J segment 8 bases; nucleotides outside the gene matches: 20. The CDR3 coding sequence is TGTGCCAGTAGTGAGACAGCAATCCCGGGACTAGCGGGAGGGCCCCCGGGGGAGCTGTTTTTT. Encoded protein: CASSETAIPGLAGGPPGELFF. Full variable domain (missing parts from reference TRBV19 and TRBJ2-2): DGGITQSPKYLFRKEGQNVTLSCEQNLNHDAMYWYRQDPGQGLRLIYYSQIVNDFQKGDIAEGYSVSREKKESFPLTVTSAQKNPTAFYLCASSETAIPGLAGGPPGELFFGEGSRLTVL.

The chain carries TRBV7-2 and TRBJ1-4, with 9 bases lining up with TRBD1. There are 15 residues in the CDR3. The V gene's germline CDR1 is SGHTA and CDR2 FQGNSA. The V segment lost 5 bases and the J segment 5 bases; nucleotides outside the gene matches: 6. In nucleotides, the CDR3 is TGTGCCAGCAGCGCATGGGACAGGGTAAATGAAAAACTGTTTTTT. It yields the protein CASSAWDRVNEKLFF. Supplemented by reference TRBV7-2 and TRBJ1-4, the full variable domain reads GAGVSQSPSNKVTEKGKDVELRCDPISGHTALYWYRQSLGQGLEFLIYFQGNSAPDKSGLPSDRFSAERTGGSVSTLTIQRTQQEDSAVYLCASSAWDRVNEKLFFGSGTQLSVL.

The chain joins TRBV2 to TRBJ1-3; TRBD1 aligns across 11 bases. CDR3 size: 17 residues. Losses at the gene ends were 3 bases for V and 5 bases for J; bases not matched to a gene: 9. CDR1 is SNHLY and CDR2 is FYNNEI in the germline V gene. The chain's CDR3 is CASSDVGQGAGRNTIYF. In DNA form, the CDR3 reads TGTGCCAGCAGTGATGTCGGACAGGGGGCAGGTAGAAACACCATATATTTT.

CDR3 sequence reads: CASSLGQDNEQFF. The CDR3 region has the DNA TGTGCCAGCAGCTTGGGGCAGGACAATGAGCAGTTCTTC. The V and J genes are TRBV5-4 and TRBJ2-1; D unresolved. Germline lookup yields CDR1 SGHNT and CDR2 YYREEE (reference sequence). The CDR3 length is 13 residues. Trimming cost V 0 bases and J 5 bases, with 6 bases left between them.

The rearrangement links TRBV5-7 to TRBJ1-4; D is unclear. TRBV5-7 is known as an ORF, though its function is uncertain. This CDR3 region has 15 residues. V lost 4 bases to trimming and J lost 3 bases, with 13 bases between them. Written as DNA, the CDR3 is TGTGCCAGCAGCCCCAGCCGGGGTCCTAATGAAAAACTGTTTTTT. Amino acid sequence: CASSPSRGPNEKLFF.

Regarding this clone: A junction boundary mismatches the germline segment, possibly from a read error. The rearrangement links TRBV25-1 to TRBJ1-2; TRBD1 matches at 7 bases. Germline CDR1 MGHDK, CDR2 SYGVNS. There are 12 residues in the CDR3. The CDR3 nucleotides read TGTGCCAGCAGTATCCGGACAGGAAACCTCTCCTTC. It is translated as CASSIRTGNLSF.

This CDR3 reads CASSLGGAGELFF. CDR3 DNA sequence: TGTGCCAGCAGCCTCGGGGGGGCCGGGGAGCTGTTTTTT. The chain is built from TRBV7-9 and TRBJ2-2; 8 bases are shared with TRBD2. Germline values: CDR1 SEHNR, CDR2 FQNEAQ (reference sequence). The CDR3 runs 13 residues. J gave up 6 bases and V 5 bases, and 2 bases lay outside the gene matches.

V gene TRBV5-4 combines with J gene TRBJ2-7; TRBD2 aligns across 11 bases. Germline CDR1 is SGHNT and CDR2 is YYREEE (reference sequence). V shed 9 bases, J shed 6 bases, and the junction held 20 bases outside the gene matches. The CDR3 contains 17 residues. The CDR3 sequence: CANRDRATSGSKGEQYF. The CDR3 DNA reads TGTGCCAATAGAGACAGGGCTACTAGCGGGAGTAAAGGCGAGCAGTACTTC.

This chain connects TRBV10-3 to TRBJ2-1; D is perhaps TRBD1 (6 bases). This CDR3 spans 13 amino acids. Trimming removed 11 bases at V and 5 bases at J, with 16 bases between. CDR1 ENHRY and CDR2 SYGVKD come from the germline V gene. The CDR3 sequence is CAATGRVDNEQFF. The CDR3 nucleotides read TGTGCCGCGACAGGAAGGGTAGACAATGAGCAGTTCTTC.

This chain connects TRBV28 to TRBJ1-5; 7 bases map to TRBD1. This CDR3 is 13 amino acids long. V was clipped by 8 bases and J by 10 bases; unmatched bases: 11. The V gene's germline CDR1 is MDHEN and CDR2 SYDVKM. The CDR3 protein is CASHDGTVGPQHF. The CDR3 region has the DNA TGTGCCAGCCACGATGGGACAGTTGGACCCCAGCATTTT.

V is TRBV4-2 and J is TRBJ1-3; a possible D gene is TRBD1 (5 bases). Germline loops: CDR1 LGHNA, CDR2 YNFKEQ. Trimming took 4 bases from V and 0 from J, leaving 22 bases between them. This CDR3 has 19 amino acids. In nucleotides, the CDR3 is TGTGCCAGCAGCCCCACGACACCCAGGGTGAGAAGCTCTGGAAACACCATATATTTT. Residues: CASSPTTPRVRSSGNTIYF.

The chain uses TRBV14 and TRBJ2-1; D is possibly TRBD1 (6 bases). The CDR3 consists of 14 residues. V was cut by 3 bases and J by 5 bases, with 11 bases left in between. CDR1 SGHDN and CDR2 FVKESK come from the germline V gene. The CDR3 sequence is CASSQGAANNEQFF. CDR3 coding DNA: TGTGCCAGCAGCCAGGGGGCCGCCAACAATGAGCAGTTCTTC.

The rearrangement uses TRBV7-2 and TRBJ2-7; the match to TRBD1 covers 7 bases. The germline V gene encodes CDR1 SGHTA and CDR2 FQGNSA. CDR3 length equals 14 residues. V dropped 2 bases and J dropped 2; count of bases not matched to a gene: 3. As DNA, the CDR3 is TGTGCCAGCAGCTTAAGGGGGCACCCCTACGAGCAGTACTTC. Translation: CASSLRGHPYEQYF. Full variable domain (remainder filled in from reference TRBV7-2 and TRBJ2-7): GAGVSQSPSNKVTEKGKDVELRCDPISGHTALYWYRQSLGQGLEFLIYFQGNSAPDKSGLPSDRFSAERTGGSVSTLTIQRTQQEDSAVYLCASSLRGHPYEQYFGPGTRLTVT.

Here the CDR3 DNA reads TGTGCCAGCAGTTTTTTCGGGGTCACCGGGGAGCTGTTTTTT. Translation: CASSFFGVTGELFF. The gene calls are TRBV28 and TRBJ2-2, with a weak D call TRBD2 (5 bases). Germline CDR1 is MDHEN and CDR2 is SYDVKM. The CDR3 extends over 14 amino acids. V shed 3 bases and J shed 4 bases, with 9 bases lying between them.

J is TRBJ2-1 and V is TRBV11-2; 13 bases map to TRBD2. Germline V gene lookup returns CDR1 SGHAT and CDR2 FQNNGV. Trimming at V came to 5 bases and at J to 8 bases, leaving 6 bases not matched to a gene. This CDR3 is 15 amino acids long. The CDR3 DNA follows: TGTGCCAGCAGCCCAAGGACTAGCGGGAGAGATGAGCAGTTCTTC. Translated: CASSPRTSGRDEQFF. Together with reference TRBV11-2 and TRBJ2-1, the CDR3 gives the full variable domain: EAGVAQSPRYKIIEKRQSVAFWCNPISGHATLYWYQQILGQGPKLLIQFQNNGVVDDSQLPKDRFSAERLKGVDSTLKIQPAKLEDSAVYLCASSPRTSGRDEQFFGPGTRLTVL.

The chain links TRBV5-4 to TRBJ2-7; 9 nucleotides line up with TRBD1. The V gene end was trimmed by 0 bases and the J gene end by 7 bases; junction bases not matched to a gene: 8. CDR1 is SGHNT, CDR2 YYREEE, per germline (reference sequence). The CDR3 has 15 amino acids. In nucleotides, the CDR3 is TGTGCCAGCAGCTTGGGGGGGACAGGGAGGGGAGAGCAGTACTTC. It codes for CASSLGGTGRGEQYF.

The V and J genes are TRBV5-6 and TRBJ2-5; TRBD1 aligns across 7 bases. The better agreement between TRBJ2-7 and the DNA end casts doubt on the J call. Germline lookup yields CDR1 SGHDT and CDR2 YYEEEE. This CDR3 region has 14 residues. CDR3 amino acids: CASSLDDRAYEQYF. CDR3 coding DNA: TGTGCCAGCAGCTTGGACGACAGGGCCTACGAGCAGTACTTC.

This chain uses TRBV7-2 with TRBJ1-3; D is uncertain. Germline values: CDR1 SGHTA, CDR2 FQGNSA. CDR3 size: 15 residues. V gave up 5 bases and J gave up 2 bases, with 13 bases separating them. The CDR3 here is CASSKRRVAGNTIYF. CDR3 DNA: TGTGCCAGCAGCAAAAGGAGGGTTGCTGGAAACACCATATATTTT.

The chain recombines TRBV14 with TRBJ2-5; 7 nucleotides align to TRBD1. The CDR3 spans 16 residues. Germline CDR1 reads SGHDN; CDR2 reads FVKESK. V was clipped by 0 bases and J by 5 bases; unmatched bases: 9. CDR3: CASSQEWRQGRETQYF. CDR3 in DNA: TGTGCCAGCAGCCAAGAATGGCGACAGGGACGGGAGACCCAGTACTTC. Full variable domain (missing parts from reference TRBV14 and TRBJ2-5): EAGVTQFPSHSVIEKGQTVTLRCDPISGHDNLYWYRRVMGKEIKFLLHFVKESKQDESGMPNNRFLAERTGGTYSTLKVQPAELEDSGVYFCASSQEWRQGRETQYFGPGTRLLVL.

To note about this clone: Other nucleotide sequences from this sample produce the same CDR3. This chain uses TRBV14 with TRBJ1-1, with D unresolved. There are 13 residues in the CDR3. From germline, CDR1 is SGHDN and CDR2 FVKESK. The V and J ends lost 1 base and 8 bases respectively, with 11 bases between them. The CDR3: CASSQGLAGEAFF. In DNA form, the CDR3 reads TGTGCCAGCAGCCAAGGTCTGGCGGGGGAAGCTTTCTTT.

The chain employs TRBV7-2 and TRBJ2-3, with 12 nucleotides matching TRBD2. Germline values: CDR1 SGHTA, CDR2 FQGNSA. This CDR3 region has 18 residues. The ends lost 5 bases at V and 11 bases at J; junction bases unmatched: 20. This CDR3 reads CASSPEGLAGPRRQGQYF. The CDR3 nucleotides are TGTGCCAGCAGCCCTGAGGGACTAGCGGGCCCACGCCGGCAAGGGCAGTATTTT. The whole variable domain, remainder taken from reference TRBV7-2 and TRBJ2-3, is GAGVSQSPSNKVTEKGKDVELRCDPISGHTALYWYRQSLGQGLEFLIYFQGNSAPDKSGLPSDRFSAERTGGSVSTLTIQRTQQEDSAVYLCASSPEGLAGPRRQGQYFGPGTRLTVL.

The gene calls are TRBV5-4 and TRBJ1-2; 8 bases line up with TRBD1. V lost 1 base, J lost 8 bases, and 4 bases stayed unmatched. Germline lookup yields CDR1 SGHNT and CDR2 YYREEE (reference sequence). There are 13 residues in the CDR3. The DNA of the CDR3 is TGTGCCAGCAGCTTGCCAGGGGGCGAAGGCTACACCTTC. It is translated as CASSLPGGEGYTF.